The rows below give T cell receptor beta chains drawn from one sample of a study of blood T cell repertoires in COVID-19. The assay was immunoSEQ multiplex PCR, and TCRdb's table has in-frame clones only and misses some. The sample carries more than 250,000 clones, around nine tenths recorded once. Sample: PBMCs or T cells enriched from blood (not recorded which). Receptors originate from a woman between 35 and 50 years old who had recovered from COVID-19. CDR3s include the opening cysteine and the closing phenylalanine or tryptophan. A D gene is named only where the DNA matches it firmly. Size is omitted from some rows. Given values are once, few, many or a class for expanded clones.

TRBJ2-7 TRBD2 TRBV18 . TGTGCCAGCTCACTCGGGACTAGCGGGAGCGGCTACGAGCAGTACTTC CASSLGTSGSGYEQYF
TRBJ2-1 TRBD2 TRBV3-1/TRBV3-2 few TGTGCCAGCAGCCAGCGGGAGTTTGAGCAGTTCTTC CASSQREFEQFF
TRBJ2-3 . TRBV24-1 . TGTGCCACCAGTCGGACTGCTTACACAGATACGCAGTATTTT CATSRTAYTDTQYF
TRBJ1-3 . TRBV28 . TGTGCCAGCAGTCCCACAGGCCTCGGAAACACCATATATTTT CASSPTGLGNTIYF
TRBJ2-3 TRBD2 TRBV7-2 . TGTGCCAGCAGCTCCCCTTATGTTAGCGGGACCTTCACAGATACGCAGTATTTT CASSSPYVSGTFTDTQYF
TRBJ2-1 . TRBV28 . TGTGCCAGCAGTCGCTACAATGAGCAGTTCTTC CASSRYNEQFF
TRBJ1-2 TRBD1 TRBV19 once TGTGCCAGTAGTATTCCGACAGGGGGCTTCCAATCCCAAGGCTACACCTTC CASSIPTGGFQSQGYTF
TRBJ2-1 TRBD2 TRBV2 . TGTGCCAGCAGTGGGACTAGCGGGATACAGTTCTTC CASSGTSGIQFF
TRBJ2-7 TRBD2 TRBV2 . TGTGCCAGCCGTCTAGCGGGAGTGGGCGAGCAGTACTTC CASRLAGVGEQYF
TRBJ1-4 TRBD1 TRBV19 . TGTGCCAGTAGATCGGGACAGGGGAAAGGAGAAAAACTGTTTTTT CASRSGQGKGEKLFF
TRBJ2-7 . TRBV19 . TGTGCCAGTAGTAATTCCAACGAGCAGTACTTC CASSNSNEQYF
TRBJ2-1 TRBD2 TRBV3-1/TRBV3-2 . TGTGCCAGCAGCCTCACGGGAGGGCATTACAATGAGCAGTTCTTC CASSLTGGHYNEQFF
TRBJ2-7 . TRBV7-9 . TGTGCCAGCAGCTTCCCTCGGGCAGTGGGGGGCGAGCAGTACTTC CASSFPRAVGGEQYF
TRBJ1-3 . TRBV7-6 . TGTGCCAGCAGCTTTTCCCTCGGGGGCTCTGGAAACACCATATATTTT CASSFSLGGSGNTIYF
TRBJ2-1 . TRBV18 . TGTGCCAGCTCACCAACCGGGTCACTAGCAGGAAGGAATGAGCAGTTCTTC CASSPTGSLAGRNEQFF